These 3 T cell receptor beta chains were sequenced from one sample in a study of Graves' ophthalmopathy and Graves' hyperthyroidism. Beta-chain TCR CDR3 regions were amplified from RNA transcripts. The workflow started with a first-round RT-PCR run with HTBI primers and then moved on to a second-round multiplex PCR. One entry per CDR3 protein, called by TCRdb with MiXCR from the multiplex PCR reads. The profile shows just over 400,000 distinct CDR3 sequences, around a fifth of them singletons. The specimen sequenced was peripheral blood. These receptors came from a young woman with stable Graves' hyperthyroidism.

This rearrangement joins TRBV5-6 to TRBJ1-4; possibly TRBD1 for D (5 bases). This CDR3 has 14 residues. V lost 3 bases, J lost 8 bases, and 14 bases lay in between. Germline loops: CDR1 SGHDT, CDR2 YYEEEE. CDR3 region: CASSSDTLGEKLFF. The CDR3 region has the DNA TGTGCCAGCAGCTCGGACACATTGGGGGAAAAACTGTTTTTT.

This clonotype was seen repeatedly, ten times or more. This chain uses TRBV12-3 or TRBV12-4 with TRBJ2-7; the D gene is possibly TRBD2 (5 bases). The CDR3 runs to 15 residues. V lost 6 bases to trimming and J lost 2 bases, with 17 bases between them. Here the CDR3 DNA reads TGTGCCAGCAGCTCCCAGCGGACCCACACCTACGAGCAGTACTTC. Amino acid sequence: CASSSQRTHTYEQYF.

This clonotype was recorded many times. This chain joins TRBV12-3 or TRBV12-4 and TRBJ1-1; 7 positions agree with TRBD1. The CDR3 has 15 amino acids. After removal of 4 bases from V and 1 base from J, the junction contained 6 bases not matched to a gene. The CDR3 bases are TGTGCCAGCAGTTCACGCCGGGACAGGAACACTGAAGCTTTCTTT. Its protein is CASSSRRDRNTEAFF.